These 21 T cell receptor beta chains share one sample of origin, sequenced in a study of control samples from healthy donors and cancer patients. The table came from immunoSEQ multiplex PCR; TCRdb's copy has only in-frame clones and leaves some out. The repertoire holds some 120,000 clones, about 88% seen once, with roughly 3.2% in the top ten. Sequencing used blood. The receptors come from a man in his fifties in good health.

This clone was observed a few times. The chain couples TRBV6-5 to TRBJ1-1; tentative D call: TRBD1 (5 bases). The V gene lost 7 bases and the J gene lost 6 bases, with 18 bases spanning the gap. CDR1 is MNHEY, CDR2 SVGAGI, per germline. The CDR3 totals 14 residues. The chain's CDR3 is CASIKGRTGAEAFF. CDR3 DNA sequence: TGTGCCAGCATCAAGGGGAGGACCGGGGCTGAAGCTTTCTTT.

The chain is built from TRBV4-1 and TRBJ2-7; TRBD2 aligns across 8 bases. CDR1 is MGHRA, CDR2 YSYEKL, per germline. Trimming took 3 bases from V and 3 from J; bases not matched to a gene: 7. This CDR3 is built from 15 residues. DNA of the CDR3: TGCGCCAGCAGCCAGGCGGGGGGTCGCTACTACGAGCAGTACTTC. Amino acids: CASSQAGGRYYEQYF.

The J gene is TRBJ2-1, the V gene TRBV29-1; the match to TRBD1 covers 7 bases. The CDR3 has 12 residues. Trimming cost V 6 bases and J 5 bases; bases outside gene matches: 4. CDR1 SQVTM and CDR2 ANQGSEA come from the germline V gene. Here the CDR3 reads CSVTQGNNEQFF. CDR3 in DNA: TGCAGCGTGACACAGGGGAACAATGAGCAGTTCTTC.

The chain has TRBV29-1 and TRBJ2-3, with 9 nucleotides matching TRBD2. Germline CDR1 is SQVTM and CDR2 is ANQGSEA. Losses at the gene ends were 3 bases for V and 0 bases for J; bases not matched to a gene: 10. The CDR3 runs 17 residues. CDR3 amino acids: CSVDRTASGTSTDTQYF. In DNA form, the CDR3 reads TGCAGCGTTGATCGGACGGCTAGCGGGACTAGCACAGATACGCAGTATTTT.

This clone was found once. The rearrangement links TRBV3-1 (or the pseudogene TRBV3-2) to TRBJ1-6, with D tentatively TRBD1 (5 bases). CDR1 LGHDT and CDR2 YNNKEL come from the germline V gene (reference sequence). The V end was cut by 1 base, the J end by 5 bases, with 9 bases between. The CDR3 loop spans 15 amino acids. This CDR3 reads CASSQGGTDNSPLHF. The CDR3 DNA reads as TGTGCCAGCAGCCAAGGGGGGACGGATAATTCACCCCTCCACTTT.

This chain connects TRBV9 to TRBJ2-2, with 10 nucleotides matching TRBD1. Trimming removed 3 bases from V and 6 bases from J; junction bases left unmatched: 5. In germline, CDR1 is SGDLS, CDR2 YYNGEE. The CDR3 is 15 residues long. CDR3 sequence: CASSAGTGDPGELFF. In nucleotides, the CDR3 is TGTGCCAGCAGCGCCGGGACAGGGGACCCCGGGGAGCTGTTTTTT.

The chain carries TRBV20-1 and TRBJ2-4; D is perhaps TRBD2 (7 bases). V shed 3 bases and J shed 9 bases, with 18 bases lying between them. Germline V gene lookup returns CDR1 DFQATT and CDR2 SNEGSKA (reference sequence). The CDR3 spans 14 residues. The CDR3, as DNA: TGCAGTGCTAGTAGGTGGGGGGGCCGGGGCATTCAGTACTTC. It codes for CSASRWGGRGIQYF.

The DNA of the CDR3 is TGTGCCAGCAGTTTAAACAGGGACAGTGGCTACACCTTC. This gives the protein CASSLNRDSGYTF. V and J are TRBV28 and TRBJ1-2, with 7 nucleotides matching TRBD1. This CDR3 comprises 13 residues. The trim removed 2 bases at V and 7 bases at J, leaving 4 bases unmatched. Germline V gene lookup returns CDR1 MDHEN and CDR2 SYDVKM.

This sequence joins TRBV3-1 (or the pseudogene TRBV3-2) and TRBJ2-1; the D gene is possibly TRBD1 (6 bases). The CDR3 loop spans 17 amino acids. Looked up from germline, CDR1 is LGHDT and CDR2 is YNNKEL (reference sequence). V lost 0 bases, J lost 4 bases, and 16 bases lay in between. CDR3 loop: CASSQDSRVQGYNEQFF. The DNA for the CDR3 is TGTGCCAGCAGCCAAGATTCGAGGGTCCAGGGGTACAATGAGCAGTTCTTC.

The genes are TRBV28 and TRBJ1-6; D remains unclear. With 5 bases removed from V and 5 bases from J, the gap between germline ends came to 7 bases. CDR3 length: 13 residues. Per the germline V gene, CDR1 is MDHEN and CDR2 is SYDVKM. In nucleotides, the CDR3 is TGTGCCAGCAGTCGACTCAATAATTCACCCCTCCACTTT. Its protein product is CASSRLNNSPLHF. The variable domain in full, with the rest retrieved from reference TRBV28 and TRBJ1-6, is DVKVTQSSRYLVKRTGEKVFLECVQDMDHENMFWYRQDPGLGLRLIYFSYDVKMKEKGDIPEGYSVSREKKERFSLILESASTNQTSMYLCASSRLNNSPLHFGNGTRLTVT.

This sequence joins TRBV7-9 and TRBJ2-7; the D gene is possibly TRBD1 (6 bases). This CDR3 has 12 residues. V was shortened by 3 bases and J by 7 bases, with 10 bases between the two germline ends. Germline V gene sequence: CDR1 SEHNR, CDR2 FQNEAQ (reference sequence). CDR3 sequence: CASSFGTGEQYF. In DNA, the CDR3 is TGTGCCAGCAGCTTCGGAACAGGGGAGCAGTACTTC.

The J gene is TRBJ1-4, the V gene TRBV19; D gene ambiguous. CDR1 and CDR2 (germline): LNHDA, SQIVND (reference sequence). Trimming removed 9 bases at V and 5 bases at J, with 13 bases between. The CDR3 has 13 amino acids. The CDR3 sequence is CASSDTINEKLFF. Written as DNA, the CDR3 is TGTGCCAGCAGTGACACCATCAATGAAAAACTGTTTTTT.

On this clone: This specimen includes other DNA sequences encoding the same CDR3. The V gene is TRBV11-3, the J gene TRBJ2-2; a possible D gene is TRBD1 (5 bases). Trimming pared 3 bases from V and 4 bases from J, leaving 12 bases between. The germline V gene encodes CDR1 SGHNT and CDR2 YENEEA. This CDR3 is built from 15 residues. The CDR3 is CASSLAQGPTGELFF. Written as DNA, the CDR3 is TGTGCCAGCAGCTTGGCCCAGGGTCCCACCGGGGAGCTGTTTTTT.

The chain couples TRBV6-6 to TRBJ2-3, with 13 bases matching TRBD2. The CDR3 sequence is 17 residues long. V shed 5 bases and J 5 bases; nucleotides not matched to a gene: 10. Germline V gene data show CDR1 as MNHNY and CDR2 as SVGAGI (reference sequence). The CDR3: CASSRKTSGGPVDTQYF. The CDR3 DNA follows: TGTGCCAGCAGTCGCAAGACTAGCGGGGGGCCAGTAGATACGCAGTATTTT.

The V and J genes are TRBV5-1 and TRBJ2-3, with D hard to call. Trimming took off 0 bases at V and 4 bases at J, with 6 bases between the two ends. Germline-derived CDR1 and CDR2 are SGHRS and YFSETQ. There are 13 residues in the CDR3. This chain's CDR3 is CASSLALADTQYF. The CDR3 DNA is TGCGCCAGCAGCTTGGCATTAGCAGATACGCAGTATTTT.

The chain has TRBV21-1 and TRBJ1-1. TRBV21-1 has pseudogene status. The CDR3 has 13 residues. The CDR3, as DNA: TGTGCCAGCAGCAAAGGACTGAACACTGAAGCTTTCTTT. This encodes CASSKGLNTEAFF.

This chain links TRBV9 with TRBJ2-5; D unclear. The CDR3 loop spans 14 amino acids. V was shortened by 4 bases and J by 2 bases, with 12 bases between the two germline ends. Looked up from germline, CDR1 is SGDLS and CDR2 is YYNGEE. The CDR3 spells CASSFPDGQETQYF. CDR3 sequence (DNA): TGTGCCAGCAGCTTTCCGGACGGGCAAGAGACCCAGTACTTC.

The chain combines TRBV5-4 with TRBJ1-4; D not resolved. V dropped 4 bases and J dropped 0 bases, with 13 bases sitting between them. The V gene's germline CDR1 is SGHNT and CDR2 YYREEE (reference sequence). CDR3 length: 16 residues. For the CDR3, the DNA is TGTGCCAGCAGCCTTGGGTTGGGAACAACTAATGAAAAACTGTTTTTT. Its protein is CASSLGLGTTNEKLFF.

This clone was seen once. The J gene is TRBJ2-3, the V gene TRBV7-2; 9 bases are a match to TRBD1. Germline CDR1 reads SGHTA; CDR2 reads FQGNSA. This CDR3 comprises 13 residues. The ends lost 6 bases at V and 4 bases at J; junction bases unmatched: 2. The CDR3 DNA follows: TGTGCCAGCAGGCGGACAGGGGCAGATACGCAGTATTTT. Protein product: CASRRTGADTQYF.

This chain connects TRBV2 to TRBJ2-7; 9 bases align to TRBD1. Germline lookup yields CDR1 SNHLY and CDR2 FYNNEI. V was pared by 6 bases and J by 7 bases, with 7 bases of the junction left unmatched. The CDR3 covers 13 residues. The chain's CDR3 is CASRGQGAGEQYF. For the CDR3, the DNA is TGTGCCAGCAGGGGACAGGGAGCAGGGGAGCAGTACTTC. The whole variable domain, filled in from reference TRBV2 and TRBJ2-7, reads EPEVTQTPSHQVTQMGQEVILRCVPISNHLYFYWYRQILGQKVEFLVSFYNNEISEKSEIFDDQFSVERPDGSNFTLKIRSTKLEDSAMYFCASRGQGAGEQYFGPGTRLTVT.

The chain couples TRBV28 to TRBJ2-1; 8 positions agree with TRBD1. This CDR3 is 15 amino acids long. Trimming cost V 7 bases and J 4 bases; bases outside gene matches: 9. Germline-derived CDR1 and CDR2 are MDHEN and SYDVKM. CDR3 in amino acids: CASNLQGAPYNEQFF. The CDR3 coding sequence is TGTGCCAGCAACCTTCAGGGGGCGCCTTACAATGAGCAGTTCTTC.